The 25 T cell receptor beta chains below all came from one sample that was sequenced in a study of cytomegalovirus exposure and HLA in healthy donors. It was with 60 Vbeta and 13 Jbeta primers that the PCR ran. Method: immunoSEQ multiplex PCR; TCRdb's copy keeps in-frame clones and lacks some. This sample yields 80,000 to 95,000 clones, of which 70% are seen a single time; around 16% belongs to the top ten. The sequenced material came from PBMCs. The receptors were gathered from a woman between 45 and 65 years old in good health and CMV-seropositive.

The chain has TRBV20-1 and TRBJ2-7; 7 bases are a match to TRBD1. V shed 6 bases, J shed 3 bases, and the junction held 2 bases outside the gene matches. The germline V gene encodes CDR1 DFQATT and CDR2 SNEGSKA (reference sequence). The CDR3 totals 11 residues. CDR3: CSARDSYEQYF. The CDR3 nucleotides are TGCAGTGCGAGGGACAGCTACGAGCAGTACTTC.

The rearrangement links TRBV6-1 to TRBJ1-1; weak D call: TRBD1 (6 bases). V was pared by 2 bases and J by 5 bases, with 15 bases between. The V gene's germline CDR1 is MNHNS and CDR2 SASEGT. This CDR3 contains 15 residues. The CDR3 bases are TGTGCCAGCAGTGAATCACAGGGCCGGTTGACTGAAGCTTTCTTT. This encodes CASSESQGRLTEAFF.

This chain joins TRBV2 and TRBJ2-7; 7 bases map to TRBD1. Germline loops: CDR1 SNHLY, CDR2 FYNNEI. The CDR3 has 15 amino acids. The V gene end was trimmed by 2 bases and the J gene end by 2 bases; junction bases not matched to a gene: 6. This CDR3 reads CASSEYGTVAYEQYF. The CDR3 DNA reads as TGTGCCAGCAGTGAATACGGGACAGTGGCCTACGAGCAGTACTTC.

V is TRBV29-1 and J is TRBJ2-3; TRBD1 matches 8 bases. The CDR3 has 13 amino acids. The J segment lost 0 bases and the V segment lost 6 bases, leaving 2 bases of the junction unmatched. Germline CDR1 and CDR2: SQVTM and ANQGSEA. CDR3 protein: CSVGQESTDTQYF. Written as DNA, the CDR3 is TGCAGCGTGGGACAGGAGAGCACAGATACGCAGTATTTT.

This clone has a single count. The rearrangement uses TRBV7-8 and TRBJ2-1; D possibly corresponds to TRBD2 (6 bases). V shed 3 bases and J shed 6 bases, with 21 bases lying between them. This CDR3 spans 17 amino acids. Germline CDR1 SGHVS, CDR2 FQNEAQ. The CDR3 region is CASSLGRVGGSGNEQFF. DNA of the CDR3: TGTGCCAGCAGCTTGGGACGTGTGGGGGGTTCCGGCAATGAGCAGTTCTTC.

The chain recombines TRBV28 with TRBJ2-7, with D perhaps TRBD1 (7 bases). CDR3 size: 14 residues. V lost 8 bases and J 2 bases, leaving 16 bases between the germline ends. Germline V gives CDR1 MDHEN, CDR2 SYDVKM. CDR3 protein: CASGGTAFPYEQYF. The CDR3 DNA reads TGTGCCAGCGGGGGGACAGCCTTCCCCTACGAGCAGTACTTC.

The CDR3 DNA sequence: TGCGCCAGCAGCCAAAGGACTAGCGGGGGCGGGAAGCAGTTCTTC. Protein sequence: CASSQRTSGGGKQFF. The chain links TRBV4-3 to TRBJ2-1; 13 bases align to TRBD2. Germline V gives CDR1 LGHNA, CDR2 YSLEER. With V trimmed by 2 bases and J by 11 bases, 6 bases remained unmatched. The CDR3 loop spans 15 amino acids.

The chain links TRBV28 to TRBJ1-5, with TRBD1 matching 9 bases. Germline CDR1 MDHEN, CDR2 SYDVKM. The V and J ends lost 7 bases and 4 bases, in that order; junction bases with no gene match: 11. The CDR3 has 16 residues. As DNA, the CDR3 is TGTGCCAGCACCCACGACAGGGGGTTTTTTAATCAGCCCCAGCATTTT. Amino acids: CASTHDRGFFNQPQHF.

The CDR3, as DNA: TGCGCCAGCAGCCCTGAGGGCCTTACAACCAACGGCAATCAGCCCCAGCATTTT. Its protein product is CASSPEGLTTNGNQPQHF. The chain couples TRBV5-1 to TRBJ1-5; D remains ambiguous. This CDR3 is 18 amino acids long. Trimming removed 4 bases at V and 2 bases at J, with 22 bases between. Germline V gene data show CDR1 as SGHRS and CDR2 as YFSETQ. Drawing the rest from reference TRBV5-1 and TRBJ1-5, the complete variable domain is KAGVTQTPRYLIKTRGQQVTLSCSPISGHRSVSWYQQTPGQGLQFLFEYFSETQRNKGNFPGRFSGRQFSNSRSEMNVSTLELGDSALYLCASSPEGLTTNGNQPQHFGDGTRLSIL.

This chain joins TRBV27 and TRBJ2-3, with TRBD2 identical over 7 bases. J was trimmed by 3 bases and V by 4 bases; bases with no gene match: 13. This CDR3 contains 17 residues. Germline CDR1 is MNHEY and CDR2 is SMNVEV (reference sequence). CDR3 in amino acids: CASSSFSPGGRTDTQYF. CDR3 DNA: TGTGCCAGCAGTTCATTCTCCCCCGGCGGGAGAACAGATACGCAGTATTTT.

V usage is TRBV7-3 and J usage is TRBJ2-7; D uncertain. Trimming took 2 bases from V and 2 from J, leaving 7 bases between them. CDR1 is SGHTA and CDR2 is FQGTGA in the germline V gene. CDR3 length equals 13 residues. DNA of the CDR3: TGTGCCAGCAGCTTAGGTGGGCCCTACGAGCAGTACTTC. This codes for CASSLGGPYEQYF.

The chain recombines TRBV4-2 with TRBJ2-1; 9 bases fit TRBD2. The CDR3 is made up of 19 amino acids. Germline CDR1 LGHNA, CDR2 YNFKEQ. Trimming removed 0 bases from V and 7 bases from J; junction bases left unmatched: 16. The CDR3 spells CASSQDLTSGQAIRNEQFF. The CDR3 region has the DNA TGTGCCAGCAGCCAAGATCTGACTAGCGGACAAGCAATAAGGAATGAGCAGTTCTTC.

This clone appeared a single time. One end of the junction is discordant with germline, which a read error may explain. The sample has other DNA sequences that encode this CDR3 too. The chain links TRBV6-5 to TRBJ2-1; weak D call: TRBD2 (5 bases). Germline V CDR1 and CDR2: MNHEY, SVGAGI. This CDR3 is 16 amino acids long. The CDR3 nucleotides are TGTGCCAGTAGTTCTACGGACTTTAACCTCTACAATGAGCAGTTCTTC. This gives the protein CASSSTDFNLYNEQFF.

V is TRBV19 and J is TRBJ1-1; D unresolved. This CDR3 is 13 amino acids long. Trimming pared 7 bases from V and 7 bases from J, leaving 16 bases between. Germline lookup yields CDR1 LNHDA and CDR2 SQIVND (reference sequence). The CDR3 DNA sequence: TGTGCCAGTATCATGGCGGGGTCTGGTGAAGCTTTCTTT. Its translation: CASIMAGSGEAFF.

The chain links TRBV5-5 to TRBJ2-1; tentative D call: TRBD1 (5 bases). Trimming took 1 base from V and 0 from J, leaving 17 bases between them. CDR1 is SGHKS and CDR2 is YYEKEE in the germline V gene (reference sequence). This CDR3 is 18 amino acids long. CDR3 amino acids: CASSLRQGQRSSYNEQFF. The CDR3 nucleotides are TGTGCCAGCAGCTTGCGGCAGGGTCAACGGAGCTCCTACAATGAGCAGTTCTTC.

This clone was counted only a few times. The CDR3 DNA is TGCGCCAGCAGCCAAGATAGTCCGAGCAGAGGAGTAGATACGCAGTATTTT. Protein sequence: CASSQDSPSRGVDTQYF. The chain couples TRBV4-3 to TRBJ2-3, with D unresolved. Per the germline V gene, CDR1 is LGHNA and CDR2 is YSLEER. V was clipped by 0 bases and J by 5 bases, with 18 bases between them. The CDR3 consists of 17 residues.

Here the CDR3 DNA reads TGTGCCAGCAAACCGGGAATAACCGGCAATGAGCAGTTCTTC. Encoded protein: CASKPGITGNEQFF. This chain uses TRBV2 with TRBJ2-1, with D perhaps matching TRBD2 (5 bases). Germline V gives CDR1 SNHLY, CDR2 FYNNEI. The CDR3 contains 14 residues. The V end lost 7 bases, the J end lost 6 bases, and 16 bases lay between the germline ends.

A note on this clone: At one boundary the junction diverges from the germline segment, which might be a read error. The chain employs TRBV7-7 and TRBJ2-1; 13 bases line up with TRBD2. The CDR3 loop spans 18 amino acids. CDR1 SSHAT and CDR2 FNYEAQ come from the germline V gene (reference sequence). The CDR3 sequence is CASSLVPATSGRQNEQFF. For the CDR3, the DNA is TGTGCTAGCAGCTTAGTACCCGCGACTAGCGGGAGGCAAAATGAGCAGTTCTTC.

The CDR3 loop reads CASSLVWAEKLFF. The CDR3 DNA follows: TGTGCCAGCAGTTTGGTGTGGGCAGAAAAACTGTTTTTT. V and J are TRBV28 and TRBJ1-4; D is ambiguous. V lost 3 bases and J 8 bases, leaving 10 bases between the germline ends. The CDR3 is 13 residues long. Germline loops: CDR1 MDHEN, CDR2 SYDVKM.

This clone occurred a few times. The chain couples TRBV28 to TRBJ2-1; 8 bases are a match to TRBD2. From germline, CDR1 is MDHEN and CDR2 SYDVKM. The CDR3 length is 15 residues. Unmatched junction bases numbered 11, after V lost 7 bases and J lost 6 bases. CDR3 DNA sequence: TGTGCCAGCACGGGGGGGCTAGCGTACCGCAATGAGCAGTTCTTC. Its translation is CASTGGLAYRNEQFF.

The CDR3 region has the DNA TGTGCCAGCAGCTCTCCTTTGGACATGTACAATGAGCAGTTCTTC. Its protein is CASSSPLDMYNEQFF. This rearrangement joins TRBV7-9 to TRBJ2-1; possibly TRBD1 for D (5 bases). Germline CDR1 SEHNR, CDR2 FQNEAQ (reference sequence). CDR3 length: 15 amino acids. V was cut by 4 bases and J by 4 bases, with 14 bases left in between.

This clone was recorded once. This sample also contains other DNA sequences that code for the same CDR3. The chain joins TRBV7-8 to TRBJ1-5, with D hard to call. V was clipped by 5 bases and J by 0 bases, with 11 bases between them. The CDR3 covers 15 residues. CDR1 and CDR2 from the germline V gene are SGHVS and FQNEAQ. The CDR3 reads CASSPLRFSNQPQHF. The CDR3, as DNA: TGTGCCAGCAGCCCGCTAAGATTTAGCAATCAGCCCCAGCATTTT.

The CDR3 protein is CASKAFATNEKLFF. CDR3 DNA: TGTGCCAGTAAAGCTTTTGCAACTAATGAAAAACTGTTTTTT. The chain uses TRBV5-4 and TRBJ1-4; no firm D call. This CDR3 contains 14 residues. V gave up 8 bases and J gave up 0 bases, with 11 bases separating them. Germline V gives CDR1 SGHNT, CDR2 YYREEE (reference sequence). Based on the CDR3 plus reference TRBV5-4 and TRBJ1-4, the full variable domain is ETGVTQSPTHLIKTRGQQVTLRCSSQSGHNTVSWYQQALGQGPQFIFQYYREEENGRGNFPPRFSGLQFPNYSSELNVNALELDDSALYLCASKAFATNEKLFFGSGTQLSVL.

The V and J genes are TRBV7-5 and TRBJ1-5; the DNA was not used to check the table's D call, TRBD1. TRBV7-5 is annotated as a pseudogene. This CDR3 has 18 amino acids. The CDR3 bases are TGTGTCAGAAGCTCCCACACTCGACAGGCCCCTAGCAATCAGCCCCAGCATTTT. It codes for CVRSSHTRQAPSNQPQHF.

The chain joins TRBV18 to TRBJ1-5; TRBD1 might be the D (5 bases). Trimming cost V 2 bases and J 7 bases, with 18 bases left between them. Germline assignment: CDR1 KGHSH and CDR2 LQKENI. CDR3 length: 16 amino acids. The DNA for the CDR3 is TGTGCCAGCTCACCATACAGTCAGGGATTGGGCCAGCCCCAGCATTTT. Translation gives CASSPYSQGLGQPQHF.